What follows are 11 T cell receptor beta chains derived from one specimen sequenced in a study of OX40 agonist ivuxolimab in advanced cancers. Produced via immunoSEQ multiplex PCR; TCRdb's table is partial and in-frame only. The table lists about 96,000 clones, roughly four fifths of them singletons. Sequenced material: CD4+ or CD8+ T cells sorted from blood, taken in a trial of the OX40 agonist ivuxolimab. The receptors originated from an adult with an advanced solid tumor such as melanoma, head and neck, liver or kidney cancer.

The rearrangement links TRBV9 to TRBJ2-1; D is possibly TRBD2 (5 bases). V was shortened by 3 bases and J by 8 bases, with 9 bases between the two germline ends. CDR1 and CDR2 (germline): SGDLS, YYNGEE. The CDR3 loop spans 12 amino acids. DNA for the CDR3: TGTGCCAGCAGCGCCCCTAGCTATGAGCAGTTCTTC. Its protein product is CASSAPSYEQFF.

The chain employs TRBV9 and TRBJ2-1; D call uncertain. From germline, CDR1 is SGDLS and CDR2 YYNGEE. The CDR3 consists of 12 residues. V was pared by 0 bases and J by 5 bases, with 3 bases between. The chain's CDR3 is CASSVANNEQFF. The CDR3 region has the DNA TGTGCCAGCAGCGTAGCAAACAATGAGCAGTTCTTC.

This clone appeared once. The chain is built from TRBV5-6 and TRBJ1-2; 7 nucleotides match TRBD1. Germline values: CDR1 SGHDT, CDR2 YYEEEE. The V and J ends lost 6 bases and 4 bases, in that order; junction bases with no gene match: 6. The CDR3 sequence is 13 residues long. The CDR3 DNA is TGTGCCAGCACCCGGGACAGCTTCTATGGCTACACCTTC. Its translation is CASTRDSFYGYTF. Full variable domain (remainder filled in from reference TRBV5-6 and TRBJ1-2): DAGVTQSPTHLIKTRGQQVTLRCSPKSGHDTVSWYQQALGQGPQFIFQYYEEEERQRGNFPDRFSGHQFPNYSSELNVNALLLGDSALYLCASTRDSFYGYTFGSGTRLTVV.

The chain carries TRBV10-3 and TRBJ1-4, with 7 bases that match TRBD1. V shed 11 bases, J shed 5 bases, and the junction held 5 bases outside the gene matches. The CDR3 runs to 12 residues. Per the germline V gene, CDR1 is ENHRY and CDR2 is SYGVKD. The CDR3: CASGGVNEKLFF. The CDR3 bases are TGTGCCTCAGGGGGGGTAAATGAAAAACTGTTTTTT.

The count of this clone is one. This rearrangement joins TRBV6-5 to TRBJ2-7; no definite D call. CDR1 and CDR2 (germline): MNHEY, SVGAGI. The CDR3 totals 15 residues. V lost 1 base to trimming and J lost 4 bases, with 14 bases between them. Written as DNA, the CDR3 is TGTGCCAGCAGTTACTATGAAGAGGCTGCTTACGAGCAGTACTTC. Its protein is CASSYYEEAAYEQYF.

This rearrangement joins TRBV5-1 to TRBJ1-1; D is possibly TRBD1 (5 bases). Trimming took 2 bases from V and 4 from J, leaving 12 bases between them. The CDR3 is 14 residues long. Looked up from germline, CDR1 is SGHRS and CDR2 is YFSETQ. CDR3 sequence (DNA): TGCGCCAGCAGCTTACTTACAGGTACCACTGAAGCTTTCTTT. Amino acid sequence: CASSLLTGTTEAFF.

The gene calls are TRBV29-1 and TRBJ1-5; the D is unclear. The length of the CDR3 is 13 residues. From germline, CDR1 is SQVTM and CDR2 ANQGSEA. V was cut by 5 bases and J by 1 base, with 9 bases left in between. The CDR3: CSVLEGSNQPQHF. CDR3 coding DNA: TGCAGCGTTTTAGAAGGCAGCAATCAGCCCCAGCATTTT.

This clone has just one count. The rearrangement joins TRBV27 to TRBJ2-7; either TRBD1 or TRBD2 may supply D (5 bases each). The V gene lost 5 bases and the J gene lost 4 bases, with 18 bases spanning the gap. CDR3 length: 15 amino acids. Per germline, CDR1 MNHEY and CDR2 SMNVEV (reference sequence). The CDR3 DNA reads TGTGCCAGCAGTCCCGCCGGGACGGTTCTTTACGAGCAGTACTTC. Protein product: CASSPAGTVLYEQYF.

This rearrangement joins TRBV19 to TRBJ2-7, with D perhaps TRBD1 (6 bases). Germline V gene data show CDR1 as LNHDA and CDR2 as SQIVND (reference sequence). CDR3 size: 15 residues. V lost 2 bases and J lost 2, with 13 bases in between. The DNA of the CDR3 is TGTGCCAGTAGTATACTCTCGACAGGTACCTACGAGCAGTACTTC. Protein: CASSILSTGTYEQYF.

The chain carries TRBV2 and TRBJ2-4; no firm D call. The CDR3 sequence is 16 residues long. CDR1 is SNHLY, CDR2 FYNNEI, per germline. The V end was cut by 7 bases, the J end by 0 bases, with 16 bases between. CDR3 nucleotides: TGTGCCAGCAACCTTACACCTCGCGTAGCCAAAAACATTCAGTACTTC. Translated, it gives CASNLTPRVAKNIQYF.

The chain carries TRBV12-5 and TRBJ1-5; 11 positions match TRBD1. CDR3 size: 16 residues. J gave up 10 bases and V 1 base, and 9 bases lay outside the gene matches. CDR1 LGHNT and CDR2 FRNRAP come from the germline V gene. CDR3 DNA sequence: TGTGCTAGTGGTTTGGGTGGGACAGGGGGAGCCTCCCCCCAGCATTTT. Residues: CASGLGGTGGASPQHF.